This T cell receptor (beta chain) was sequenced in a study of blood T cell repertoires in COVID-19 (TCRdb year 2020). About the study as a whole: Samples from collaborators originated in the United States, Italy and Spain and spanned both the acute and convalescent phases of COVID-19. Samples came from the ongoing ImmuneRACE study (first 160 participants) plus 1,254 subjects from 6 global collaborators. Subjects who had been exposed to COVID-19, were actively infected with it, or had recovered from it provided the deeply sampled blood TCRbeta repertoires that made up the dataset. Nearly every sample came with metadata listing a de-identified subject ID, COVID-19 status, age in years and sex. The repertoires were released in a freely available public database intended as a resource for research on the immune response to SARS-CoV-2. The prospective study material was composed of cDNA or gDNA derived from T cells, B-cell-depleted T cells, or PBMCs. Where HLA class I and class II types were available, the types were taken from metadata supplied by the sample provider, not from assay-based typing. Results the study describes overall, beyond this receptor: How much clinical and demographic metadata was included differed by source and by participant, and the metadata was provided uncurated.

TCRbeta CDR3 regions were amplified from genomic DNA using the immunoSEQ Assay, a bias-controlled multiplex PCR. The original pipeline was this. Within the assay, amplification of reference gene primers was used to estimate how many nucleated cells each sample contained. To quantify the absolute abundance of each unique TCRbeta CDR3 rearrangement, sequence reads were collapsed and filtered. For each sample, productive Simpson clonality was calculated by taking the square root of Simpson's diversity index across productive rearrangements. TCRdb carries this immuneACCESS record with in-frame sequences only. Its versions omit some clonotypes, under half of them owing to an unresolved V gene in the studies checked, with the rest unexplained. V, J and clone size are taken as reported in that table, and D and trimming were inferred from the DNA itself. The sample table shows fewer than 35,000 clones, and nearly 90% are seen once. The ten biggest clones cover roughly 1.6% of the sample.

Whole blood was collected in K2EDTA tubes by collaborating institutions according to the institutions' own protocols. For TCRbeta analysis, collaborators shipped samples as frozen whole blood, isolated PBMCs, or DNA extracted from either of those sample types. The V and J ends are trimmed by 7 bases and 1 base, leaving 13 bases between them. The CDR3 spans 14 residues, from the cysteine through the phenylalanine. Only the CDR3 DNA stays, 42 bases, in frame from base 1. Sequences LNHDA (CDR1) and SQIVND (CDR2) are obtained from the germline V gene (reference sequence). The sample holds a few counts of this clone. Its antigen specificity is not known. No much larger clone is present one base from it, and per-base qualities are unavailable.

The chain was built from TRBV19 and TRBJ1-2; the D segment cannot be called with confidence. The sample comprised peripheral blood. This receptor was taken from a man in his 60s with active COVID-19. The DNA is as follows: TGTGCCAGTAACAACCTCGGGGTTAACTATGGCTACACCTTC. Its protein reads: CASNNLGVNYGYTF.